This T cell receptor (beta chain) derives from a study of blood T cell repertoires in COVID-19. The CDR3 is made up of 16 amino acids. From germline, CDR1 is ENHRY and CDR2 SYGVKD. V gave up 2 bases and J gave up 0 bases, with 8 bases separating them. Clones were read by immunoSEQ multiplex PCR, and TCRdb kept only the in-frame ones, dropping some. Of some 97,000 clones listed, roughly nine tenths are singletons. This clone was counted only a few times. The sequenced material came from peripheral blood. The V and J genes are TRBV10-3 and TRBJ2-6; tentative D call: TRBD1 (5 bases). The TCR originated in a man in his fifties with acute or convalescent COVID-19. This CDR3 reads CAISEGANSGANVLTF. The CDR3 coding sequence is TGTGCCATCAGTGAGGGGGCGAACTCTGGGGCCAACGTCCTGACTTTC.